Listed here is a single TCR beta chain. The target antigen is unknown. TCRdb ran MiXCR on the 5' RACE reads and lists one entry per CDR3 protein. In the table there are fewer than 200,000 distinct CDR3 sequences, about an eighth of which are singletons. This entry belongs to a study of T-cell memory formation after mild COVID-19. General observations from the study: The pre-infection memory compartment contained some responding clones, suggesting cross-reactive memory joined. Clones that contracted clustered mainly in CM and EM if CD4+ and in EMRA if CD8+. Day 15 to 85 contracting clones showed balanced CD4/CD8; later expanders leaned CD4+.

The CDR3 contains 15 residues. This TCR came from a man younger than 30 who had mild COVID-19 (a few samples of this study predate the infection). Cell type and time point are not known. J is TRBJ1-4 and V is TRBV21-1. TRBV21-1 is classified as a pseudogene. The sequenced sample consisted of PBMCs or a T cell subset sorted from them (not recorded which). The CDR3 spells CASSKGQGQDEKLFF. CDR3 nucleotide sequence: TGTGCCAGCAGCAAAGGTCAGGGCCAAGATGAAAAACTGTTTTTT.